What follows are 20 T cell receptor beta chains derived from one specimen sequenced in a study of T cells after yellow fever vaccination. In TCRdb, the 5' RACE reads were re-called with MiXCR into one record per CDR3 protein. Counted here are a few hundred thousand distinct CDR3 sequences, 15% to 20% occurring once; the ten biggest clones make up roughly a sixth. Specimen: PBMCs, collected before the yellow fever booster vaccination. These receptors all come from a man in his late teens or twenties who received the YFV17D yellow fever vaccine.

This clonotype was counted between two and nine times. This chain links TRBV9 with TRBJ2-3, with a tentative D call TRBD2 (6 bases). CDR3 length: 17 residues. Per the germline V gene, CDR1 is SGDLS and CDR2 is YYNGEE. V lost 0 bases and J 3 bases, leaving 17 bases between the germline ends. The CDR3 protein is CASSVATSSGSTDTQYF. The DNA of the CDR3 is TGTGCCAGCAGCGTAGCTACTTCAAGCGGGTCAACAGATACGCAGTATTTT.

Concerning this clonotype itself: This CDR3 is missing its conserved last phenylalanine or tryptophan, likely due to a read error. No DNA is shown, since the ends of the CDR3 on it are uncertain; the CDR3 is the one TCRdb lists. The V and J genes are TRBV20-1 and TRBJ2-1; the table assigns TRBD1, which was not confirmed against the DNA. Germline V gene sequence: CDR1 DFQATT, CDR2 SNEGSKA (reference sequence). The CDR3 length equals 12 residues, ends included. CDR3 sequence reads: CSARDGAGGCSV.

This clonotype was counted between two and nine times. The chain carries TRBV5-5 and TRBJ2-5; TRBD1 or TRBD2 may be the D gene (6 bases each). The CDR3 extends over 15 amino acids. CDR1 is SGHKS and CDR2 is YYEKEE in the germline V gene (reference sequence). The germline V and J ends were trimmed by 0 bases and 6 bases, with 15 bases remaining between them. CDR3 loop: CASSLDSGGRKTQYF. In DNA, the CDR3 is TGTGCCAGCAGCTTGGATTCCGGGGGCCGGAAGACCCAGTACTTC. Combining the CDR3 with reference TRBV5-5 and TRBJ2-5 gives the whole variable domain DAGVTQSPTHLIKTRGQQVTLRCSPISGHKSVSWYQQVLGQGPQFIFQYYEKEERGRGNFPDRFSARQFPNYSSELNVNALLLGDSALYLCASSLDSGGRKTQYFGPGTRLLVL.

This clonotype was observed a few times. The chain carries TRBV15 and TRBJ1-1; D perhaps matches TRBD1 (6 bases). Germline V gives CDR1 LNHNV, CDR2 YYDKDF (reference sequence). Deletions cut 3 bases from V and 4 bases from J, with 9 bases between. This CDR3 region has 13 residues. The CDR3 sequence: CATSSPGATEAFF. CDR3 bases: TGTGCCACCAGCAGCCCAGGGGCCACTGAAGCTTTCTTT.

There are a few counts of this clonotype. The genes are TRBV20-1 and TRBJ1-1; D call uncertain. Trimming left V 7 bases short and J 6 bases short, with 12 bases between. The CDR3 spans 11 residues. Germline V CDR1 and CDR2: DFQATT, SNEGSKA (reference sequence). CDR3 region: CSVPTQSEAFF. The CDR3 DNA reads as TGCAGTGTCCCTACACAGTCTGAAGCTTTCTTT.

The chain has TRBV29-1 and TRBJ1-1, with a tentative D call TRBD1 (5 bases). Per germline, CDR1 SQVTM and CDR2 ANQGSEA. This CDR3 comprises 12 residues. The V end was cut by 7 bases, the J end by 0 bases, with 9 bases between. The DNA for the CDR3 is TGCAGCGCCAGGGACGTGAACACTGAAGCTTTCTTT. Translating it yields CSARDVNTEAFF.

This clonotype appeared a few times. The chain employs TRBV20-1 and TRBJ2-5, with 10 bases matching TRBD2. Looked up from germline, CDR1 is DFQATT and CDR2 is SNEGSKA (reference sequence). Trimming removed 2 bases from V and 5 bases from J; junction bases left unmatched: 5. CDR3 size: 14 residues. CDR3 amino acids: CSARLAGARETQYF. The CDR3 region has the DNA TGCAGTGCTAGACTAGCGGGGGCGCGGGAGACCCAGTACTTC.

The V and J genes are TRBV27 and TRBJ2-1, with D tentatively TRBD2 (6 bases). Deletions cut 3 bases from V and 5 bases from J, with 11 bases between. The CDR3 totals 14 residues. Germline values: CDR1 MNHEY, CDR2 SMNVEV (reference sequence). Written as DNA, the CDR3 is TGTGCCAGCAGTTTCGGGGACTTTAACAATGAGCAGTTCTTC. It codes for CASSFGDFNNEQFF.

The chain combines TRBV28 with TRBJ2-7, with D maybe TRBD1 (6 bases). Germline V gene sequence: CDR1 MDHEN, CDR2 SYDVKM. The V gene lost 5 bases and the J gene lost 5 bases, with 10 bases spanning the gap. CDR3 length equals 12 residues. CDR3: CASSTQGHEQYV. The CDR3 nucleotides are TGTGCCAGCAGTACACAGGGCCACGAGCAGTACGTC.

The rearrangement links TRBV2 to TRBJ2-1, with D hard to call. Germline V CDR1 and CDR2: SNHLY, FYNNEI. Deletions cut 4 bases from V and 8 bases from J, with 12 bases between. This CDR3 has 13 residues. CDR3: CASSVLKVYEQFF. The CDR3 DNA sequence: TGTGCCAGCAGTGTCCTAAAAGTGTATGAGCAGTTCTTC.

The chain couples TRBV7-2 to TRBJ2-1; D may be TRBD1 or TRBD2 (6 bases each). The CDR3 runs to 15 residues. Per the germline V gene, CDR1 is SGHTA and CDR2 is FQGNSA. V gave up 3 bases and J gave up 4 bases, with 13 bases separating them. CDR3 in DNA: TGTGCCAGCAGCTTCGGGGGCTCGGTGTACAATGAGCAGTTCTTC. It codes for CASSFGGSVYNEQFF.

The V gene is TRBV6-5, the J gene TRBJ2-1; D is tentatively TRBD1 or TRBD2 (5 bases each). This CDR3 is 14 amino acids long. V gave up 6 bases and J gave up 9 bases, with 18 bases separating them. The germline V gene encodes CDR1 MNHEY and CDR2 SVGAGI. The CDR3 sequence: CASSPPAGSSEQFF. CDR3 nucleotides: TGTGCCAGCAGCCCCCCGGCAGGGAGCAGTGAGCAGTTCTTC.

The chain is built from TRBV3-1 and TRBJ1-4, with TRBD1 matching 7 bases. Per the germline V gene, CDR1 is LGHDT and CDR2 is YNNKEL (reference sequence). CDR3 length: 15 amino acids. Losses at the gene ends were 7 bases for V and 6 bases for J; bases not matched to a gene: 11. In nucleotides, the CDR3 is TGTGCCAGCACCGCCCTTGGAGGGGGCGATGAAAAACTGTTTTTT. Encoded protein: CASTALGGGDEKLFF.

There are a few counts of this clonotype. V is TRBV20-1 and J is TRBJ2-7; tentatively, D is TRBD2 (7 bases). Germline CDR1 reads DFQATT; CDR2 reads SNEGSKA (reference sequence). The CDR3 extends over 15 amino acids. Trimming took 0 bases from V and 6 from J, leaving 18 bases between them. The CDR3 DNA sequence: TGCAGTGCTAGAGACCCACTGGGGGGGCCCAGCGAGCAGTACTTC. Its protein is CSARDPLGGPSEQYF.

This clonotype turned up a few times. The chain combines TRBV9 with TRBJ2-5; the match to TRBD2 covers 11 bases. The CDR3 totals 16 residues. The J segment lost 2 bases and the V segment lost 4 bases, leaving 7 bases of the junction unmatched. Germline V lookup: CDR1 SGDLS, CDR2 YYNGEE. This CDR3 is CASSPRASGGQETQYF. The CDR3 bases are TGTGCCAGCAGCCCCCGGGCTAGCGGGGGGCAAGAGACCCAGTACTTC.

The chain couples TRBV6-2 or TRBV6-3 to TRBJ2-3; D call uncertain. CDR3 length: 12 amino acids. With 10 bases removed from V and 1 base from J, the gap between germline ends came to 9 bases. Germline V CDR1 and CDR2: MNHEY, SVGEGT. The chain's CDR3 is CATGRGTDTQYF. The CDR3 nucleotides read TGTGCCACCGGAAGGGGCACAGATACGCAGTATTTT.

CDR3 sequence: CASSFIWGTEAFF. The CDR3 region has the DNA TGTGCCAGCAGCTTTATATGGGGCACTGAAGCTTTCTTT. This chain joins TRBV7-3 and TRBJ1-1; no reliable D call. CDR1 SGHTA and CDR2 FQGTGA come from the germline V gene. This CDR3 contains 13 residues. V was clipped by 3 bases and J by 4 bases, with 9 bases between them. The entire variable domain, with the rest obtained from reference TRBV7-3 and TRBJ1-1, is as follows: GAGVSQTPSNKVTEKGKYVELRCDPISGHTALYWYRQSLGQGPEFLIYFQGTGAADDSGLPNDRFFAVRPEGSVSTLKIQRTERGDSAVYLCASSFIWGTEAFFGQGTRLTVV.

In its sample, this clonotype was seen many times. The V gene is TRBV7-2, the J gene TRBJ2-3; the D call may be TRBD1 or TRBD2 (6 bases each). V lost 1 base, J lost 6 bases, and 17 bases lay in between. The CDR3 covers 16 residues. Germline CDR1 and CDR2: SGHTA and FQGNSA. The CDR3 protein is CASSLVRALGGDTQYF. CDR3 DNA sequence: TGTGCCAGCAGCTTAGTAAGGGCGCTAGGGGGGGATACGCAGTATTTT.

The gene calls are TRBV5-1 and TRBJ2-2, with a weak D call TRBD1 (5 bases). V shed 1 base and J shed 4 bases, with 20 bases lying between them. CDR1 is SGHRS and CDR2 is YFSETQ in the germline V gene. This CDR3 region has 18 residues. The CDR3 DNA reads TGCGCCAGCAGCTTGAGGGGTGTCGGTGCGGACCTCACCGGGGAGCTGTTTTTT. Protein: CASSLRGVGADLTGELFF.

The chain carries TRBV20-1 and TRBJ1-6, with 9 bases lining up with TRBD1. The CDR3 covers 15 residues. Germline V gene sequence: CDR1 DFQATT, CDR2 SNEGSKA (reference sequence). The J segment lost 10 bases and the V segment lost 3 bases, leaving 10 bases of the junction unmatched. The CDR3 DNA reads as TGCAGTGCTAGCGAACCGGGACAGGGAAGGTCACCCCTCCACTTT. This translates into CSASEPGQGRSPLHF.